This record covers a single TCR beta chain. No antigen is known for it. The data originate from a study of response to subunit inactivated influenza vaccine. General study findings and limits: Authors suggested few new T cells are recruited by each seasonal influenza vaccination.

TCRdb independently ran MiXCR on the RT-PCR reads; one entry per CDR3 protein. The table has 500,000 to 750,000 distinct CDR3 sequences, approximately 14% seen once. Trimming took 6 bases from V and 5 from J; bases not matched to a gene: 6. In germline, CDR1 is SGHTA, CDR2 FQGNSA. This CDR3 contains 13 residues. Sequencing was performed on PBMCs from blood, taken roughly 12 days after vaccination. This sequence joins TRBV7-2 and TRBJ2-5; TRBD1 agrees at 7 bases. The clonotype originates from a man aged 45 to 65 who received an inactivated influenza vaccine. The CDR3 loop reads CASRLQGSETQYF. Here the CDR3 DNA reads TGTGCCAGCAGACTACAGGGGTCTGAGACCCAGTACTTC.